This TCR beta chain was obtained from a study of human T cells and chemical hapten exposure. As for the study in general: Patients were given diphenylcyclopropenone on the scalp weekly across the approximately 25-week study. Minor pooled library volume differences mainly drove per-sample TCR yield variation. Patch tests of 0.01% DPC on the upper back were read at 6 days. Whole-study results and caveats: Donors, who had alopecia, may show an immune response that differs from healthy people's.

TCRdb fed the RACE reads into MiXCR, producing one record per CDR3 protein. The repertoire holds about 73,000 distinct CDR3 sequences, with about 8% as singletons. Time point described: patch test 2, 6 weeks after DPC sensitization. Treatment specified: therapeutic diphenylcyclopropenone sensitization with weekly scalp DPC. In the case of this clonotype: The antigen is unknown.

Trimming took off 5 bases at V and 4 bases at J, with 20 bases between the two ends. The V gene's germline CDR1 is LNHDA and CDR2 SQIVND (reference sequence). The CDR3 is made up of 16 amino acids. The receptor was derived from a woman aged 45 to 65 with alopecia areata. Some clones in this sample may be carry-over from other donors' samples. J is TRBJ1-1 and V is TRBV19; D possibly corresponds to TRBD1 (5 bases). This specimen consisted of whole blood, obtained in connection with sensitization to the hapten diphenylcyclopropenone (DPC). The CDR3 nucleotides are TGTGCCAGTAGTTCCTTTGCGGGGGGAGTTGGCACTGAAGCTTTCTTT. It codes for CASSSFAGGVGTEAFF.